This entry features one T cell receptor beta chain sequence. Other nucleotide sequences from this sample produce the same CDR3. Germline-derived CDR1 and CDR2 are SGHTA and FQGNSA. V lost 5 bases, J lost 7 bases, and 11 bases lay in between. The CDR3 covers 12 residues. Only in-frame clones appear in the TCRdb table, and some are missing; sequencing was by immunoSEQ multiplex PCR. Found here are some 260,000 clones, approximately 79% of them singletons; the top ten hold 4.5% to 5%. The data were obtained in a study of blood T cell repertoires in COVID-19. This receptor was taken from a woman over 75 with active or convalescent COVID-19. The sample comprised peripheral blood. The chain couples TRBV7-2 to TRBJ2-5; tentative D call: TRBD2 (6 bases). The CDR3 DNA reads TGTGCCAGCAGCGTCCGGGGGATGACCCAGTACTTC. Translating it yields CASSVRGMTQYF.